These 11 T cell receptor beta chains were sequenced from one sample in a study of read filtering for tumor transcriptome and immune sequencing. This library used roughly 400 ng RNA and molecular barcoded adaptors spanning alpha/delta and beta/gamma chains. MiXCR was run by TCRdb on the reads, yielding one entry per CDR3 protein. The sample consists of over 90,000 distinct CDR3 sequences, around a fifth of them appearing once. Sequenced material: a population of CD138-negative cells sorted from bone marrow. The receptors derive from a donor older than 35 with multiple myeloma.

In this sample, this clonotype turned up many times. This chain connects TRBV7-9 to TRBJ2-2; D is unresolved. The germline V gene has CDR1 SEHNR and CDR2 FQNEAQ (reference sequence). The CDR3 length is 13 residues. Between the trimmed V and J ends, which lost 2 bases and 4 bases, there was a span of 5 bases. In DNA form, the CDR3 reads TGTGCCAGCAGCTTACAAGGCACCGGGGAGCTGTTTTTT. Amino acid sequence: CASSLQGTGELFF.

Ten or more counts support this clonotype. The V gene is TRBV12-3 or TRBV12-4, the J gene TRBJ1-4, with D maybe TRBD1 (6 bases). The CDR3 loop spans 13 amino acids. V lost 6 bases, J lost 5 bases, and 10 bases lay in between. The CDR3 nucleotides read TGTGCCAGCAGCCCCGACAGGAATGAAAAACTGTTTTTT. Translating gives CASSPDRNEKLFF.

Many counts were recorded for this clonotype. One end of the junction is discordant with germline, which a read error may explain. The chain has TRBV7-7 and TRBJ2-1, with 10 bases matching TRBD2. Germline loops: CDR1 SSHAT, CDR2 FNYEAQ (reference sequence). CDR3 length: 15 residues. CDR3 in amino acids: CASSLSGGGNNEQFF. The CDR3 bases are TGTGCTAGCAGCTTGAGCGGGGGGGGCAACAATGAGCAGTTCTTC.

As for this clonotype: This is likely a read error, given that the CDR3 carries no conserved phenylalanine or tryptophan at its end. Because the CDR3's place on the DNA is in doubt, the DNA is left out and the CDR3 is given as listed by TCRdb. The rearrangement links TRBV5-1 to TRBJ2-1; the D call of TRBD2 is as the table states it, not checked on the DNA. From its first to its last residue, the CDR3 has 15 amino acids. Germline lookup yields CDR1 SGHRS and CDR2 YFSETQ. CDR3 residues: CASSPLPRSYNERFL.

Many counts were recorded for this clonotype. V usage is TRBV28 and J usage is TRBJ2-5; 7 nucleotides match TRBD2. Germline V gives CDR1 MDHEN, CDR2 SYDVKM. V trimming: 5 bases; J trimming: 6 bases; junction bases outside the gene matches: 6. The CDR3 totals 13 residues. In nucleotides, the CDR3 is TGTGCCAGCAGTGTGACTAGCCCGAAGACCCAGTACTTC. It encodes CASSVTSPKTQYF.

This clonotype was recorded many times. The chain is built from TRBV7-9 and TRBJ2-7; D gene ambiguous. The CDR3 loop spans 14 amino acids. V was cut by 5 bases and J by 2 bases, with 13 bases left in between. Per the germline V gene, CDR1 is SEHNR and CDR2 is FQNEAQ (reference sequence). The CDR3 reads CASSATTSAYEQYF. As DNA, the CDR3 is TGTGCCAGCAGCGCCACGACTTCGGCCTACGAGCAGTACTTC.

This clonotype was counted at least ten times. V is TRBV20-1 and J is TRBJ2-5; 9 bases are a match to TRBD2. Trimming took 3 bases from V and 5 from J; bases not matched to a gene: 16. The CDR3 has 17 amino acids. Germline loops: CDR1 DFQATT, CDR2 SNEGSKA (reference sequence). CDR3 amino acids: CSARPTLQRGARETQYF. The CDR3 region has the DNA TGCAGTGCTAGGCCGACGTTACAGCGGGGGGCGAGGGAGACCCAGTACTTC.

Notes on this clonotype: One end of the junction varies from germline; a read error may be responsible. This chain links TRBV5-5 with TRBJ2-1; D unresolved. From germline, CDR1 is SGHKS and CDR2 YYEKEE (reference sequence). This CDR3 has 14 amino acids. DNA of the CDR3: TGCGCCAGCAGCTTTTTCAGCGAATCCAATGGGCAGTTCTTC. It translates to CASSFFSESNGQFF. The variable domain in full, completed from reference TRBV5-5 and TRBJ2-1, reads DAGVTQSPTHLIKTRGQQVTLRCSPISGHKSVSWYQQVLGQGPQFIFQYYEKEERGRGNFPDRFSARQFPNYSSELNVNALLLGDSALYLCASSFFSESNGQFFGPGTRLTVL.

There are many counts of this clonotype. The chain carries TRBV4-2 and TRBJ1-2, with D perhaps matching TRBD1 (5 bases). CDR3 length equals 14 residues. V was clipped by 4 bases and J by 4 bases, with 13 bases between them. CDR1 is LGHNA and CDR2 is YNFKEQ in the germline V gene. In DNA, the CDR3 is TGTGCCAGCAGCCGCCCTGGGCAGGGCTATGGCTACACCTTC. Encoded protein: CASSRPGQGYGYTF.

This clonotype was recorded many times. The chain carries TRBV2 and TRBJ2-5; 8 bases are a match to TRBD1. The CDR3 is 15 amino acids. J lost 5 bases, V lost 10 bases, and 15 bases had no gene match. Germline V gene sequence: CDR1 SNHLY, CDR2 FYNNEI. The CDR3 protein is CATSGARGQVETQYF. The CDR3 DNA reads TGTGCCACCTCGGGGGCCAGGGGGCAGGTGGAGACCCAGTACTTC.

There are many counts of this clonotype. The chain joins TRBV12-5 to TRBJ2-1, with 8 bases fitting TRBD2. In germline, CDR1 is LGHNT, CDR2 FRNRAP. V lost 0 bases, J lost 8 bases, and 12 bases stayed unmatched. The CDR3 is 17 residues long. The CDR3 sequence is CASGLVLSGGGGDEQFF. The CDR3 region has the DNA TGTGCTAGTGGTTTGGTCCTCAGCGGGGGAGGAGGCGATGAGCAGTTCTTC.